The entry that follows covers one TCR beta chain sequence. Antigen specificity is unknown. The entry originates in a study of persistence of HIV-infected CD4 T cells. Looking at the study overall: Isolated cells were CMV- and HIV-1 Gag-responding CD4+ T cells. Study outcomes and limitations: Bulk TCR data could not be restricted to HIV-1-infected CMV-responding cells. Within sorted populations, more oligoclonal TCRs accompanied more oligoclonal proviruses.

Sequencing used immunoSEQ version 4 in survey mode. TCRdb keeps only in-frame clones here, not all; method: immunoSEQ multiplex PCR. The data show approximately 26,000 clones, 78% seen once. Lysates of CMV-infected fibroblasts at 10 ug/mL stimulated these cells. Sorted nonresponding memory CD4+ T cells were CD40L-negative, CD69-negative, CD45RO-high. Donors were HIV-1-infected adults who began suppressive ART during chronic infection. The material was CD4+ T cells sorted from PBMCs after approximately 19-hour stimulation, obtained from a patient who received antiretroviral therapy. The TCR was taken from an adult woman with HIV who was CMV-seropositive.

The chain's CDR3 is CASSSRSSGAVYEQYF. As DNA, the CDR3 is TGTGCCAGCAGCTCCCGGAGTAGCGGGGCCGTCTACGAGCAGTACTTC. The V gene is TRBV5-5, the J gene TRBJ2-7, with 8 bases aligning to TRBD2. V shed 3 bases and J 3 bases; nucleotides not matched to a gene: 11. The CDR3 contains 16 residues. Looked up from germline, CDR1 is SGHKS and CDR2 is YYEKEE (reference sequence).